Listed here is a single TCR beta chain. The antigen is not known. V lost 6 bases and J 5 bases, leaving 4 bases between the germline ends. The germline V gene encodes CDR1 MDHEN and CDR2 SYDVKM. This CDR3 is built from 11 residues. The data were produced by immunoSEQ multiplex PCR, yet TCRdb's version contains in-frame clones alone and is incomplete. The data contain roughly 30,000 clones, about two thirds of them singletons. The data stem from a study of vaccination effects on CD4 cells after COVID-19. Study as a whole: Cultures of fewer than 2.5 million PBMC per well contained 8 to 10 IU/ml IL-2 plus 10 ug/ml peptides.

Following a roughly eleven-day culture, CD4+ T cells were purified. Prior SARS-CoV-2 infection was absent in the vaccine recipients, as shown by negative nucleocapsid antibodies. The input for sequencing was CD4+ T cells from PBMCs cultured without peptide, taken before COVID-19 vaccination. This chain joins TRBV28 and TRBJ1-4, with no clear D. This clonotype originated in a human donor who received a COVID-19 vaccine. The CDR3 DNA sequence: TGTGCCAGCAGCACAAATGAAAAACTGTTTTTT. It encodes CASSTNEKLFF.